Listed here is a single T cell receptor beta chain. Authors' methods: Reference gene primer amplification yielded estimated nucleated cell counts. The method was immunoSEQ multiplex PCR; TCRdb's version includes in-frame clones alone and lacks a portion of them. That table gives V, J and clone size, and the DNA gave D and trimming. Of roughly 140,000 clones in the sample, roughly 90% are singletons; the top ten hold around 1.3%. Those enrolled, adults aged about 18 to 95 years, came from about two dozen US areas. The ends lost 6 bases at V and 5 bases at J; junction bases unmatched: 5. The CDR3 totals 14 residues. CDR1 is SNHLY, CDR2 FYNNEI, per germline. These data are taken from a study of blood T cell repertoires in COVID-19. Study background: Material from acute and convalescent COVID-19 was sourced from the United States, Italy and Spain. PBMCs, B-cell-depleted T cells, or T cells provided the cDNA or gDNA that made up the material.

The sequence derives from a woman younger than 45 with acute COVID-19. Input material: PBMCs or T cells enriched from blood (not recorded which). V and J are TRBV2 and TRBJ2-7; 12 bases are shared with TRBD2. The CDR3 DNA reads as TGTGCCAGCAGCGTGGGACTAGCGGGTCACGAGCAGTACTTC. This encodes CASSVGLAGHEQYF. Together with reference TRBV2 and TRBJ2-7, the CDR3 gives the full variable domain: EPEVTQTPSHQVTQMGQEVILRCVPISNHLYFYWYRQILGQKVEFLVSFYNNEISEKSEIFDDQFSVERPDGSNFTLKIRSTKLEDSAMYFCASSVGLAGHEQYFGPGTRLTVT.